The rows below give T cell receptor beta chains drawn from one sample of a study of blood T cell repertoires in COVID-19. Here immunoSEQ multiplex PCR was the method, and the copy in TCRdb shows in-frame clones only, minus some. The sample consists of approximately 93,000 clones, 88% of them appearing once. The sample taken for sequencing was peripheral blood. Receptor source: a man aged 60 to 75 with acute or convalescent COVID-19. CDR3s include the opening cysteine and the closing phenylalanine or tryptophan. The D gene is left open where the match is weak. Where a row states a size, it is once, few, many or the class of an expanded clone; other rows omit it.

J: TRBJ1-6
size: -
V: TRBV13
D: -
CDR3: CASSLDLQGVNSPLHF
DNA: TGTGCCAGCAGCTTAGACCTACAGGGAGTTAATTCACCCCTCCACTTT

J: TRBJ2-7
size: -
V: TRBV6-1
D: TRBD2
CDR3: CASNRGGYEQYF
DNA: TGTGCCAGCAACCGGGGGGGGTACGAGCAGTACTTC

J: TRBJ1-5
size: once
V: TRBV27
D: -
CDR3: CASSLREGSNQPQHF
DNA: TGTGCCAGCAGTTTGAGGGAGGGGAGCAATCAGCCCCAGCATTTT

J: TRBJ2-7
size: -
V: TRBV6-5
D: -
CDR3: CASRGIYGQYF
DNA: TGTGCCTCACGGGGGATCTACGGGCAGTACTTC

J: TRBJ1-6
size: -
V: TRBV5-1
D: TRBD1
CDR3: CASSAPGQGNSPLHF
DNA: TGCGCCAGCAGCGCCCCGGGACAGGGTAATTCACCCCTCCACTTT

J: TRBJ1-2
size: few
V: TRBV27
D: -
CDR3: CASSSFGVGGYTF
DNA: TGTGCCAGCAGTTCGTTTGGAGTAGGTGGCTACACCTTC

J: TRBJ2-2
size: -
V: TRBV21-1
D: -
CDR3: CASSKARASGANTGELFF
DNA: TGTGCCAGCAGCAAAGCTAGGGCTAGCGGGGCGAACACCGGGGAGCTGTTTTTT

J: TRBJ2-7
size: few
V: TRBV5-1
D: TRBD1
CDR3: CASSTLQGVTYEQYF
DNA: TGCGCCAGCAGCACCCTACAGGGGGTTACCTACGAGCAGTACTTC

J: TRBJ2-1
size: -
V: TRBV29-1
D: -
CDR3: CSVVEVTSYNEQFF
DNA: TGCAGCGTTGTTGAGGTTACCTCCTACAATGAGCAGTTCTTC

J: TRBJ2-3
size: few
V: TRBV5-1
D: TRBD2
CDR3: CASSLIGASGTGADTQYF
DNA: TGCGCCAGCAGCTTGATTGGCGCTAGCGGGACGGGGGCAGATACGCAGTATTTT

J: TRBJ2-6
size: -
V: TRBV5-6
D: TRBD1
CDR3: CASSLRGTGLQPGANVLTF
DNA: TGTGCCAGCAGCTTGAGGGGGACAGGGCTGCAGCCTGGGGCCAACGTCCTGACTTTC

J: TRBJ2-5
size: -
V: TRBV5-1
D: -
CDR3: CASSLGLQYQETQYF
DNA: TGCGCCAGCAGCTTGGGGCTACAGTACCAAGAGACCCAGTACTTC

J: TRBJ1-3
size: -
V: TRBV6-5
D: -
CDR3: CASSGGARGNTIYF
DNA: TGTGCCAGCTCCGGCGGGGCCCGTGGAAACACCATATATTTT

J: TRBJ2-3
size: -
V: TRBV27
D: TRBD2
CDR3: CASSLRLAGVGTDTQYF
DNA: TGTGCCAGCAGTTTACGGCTAGCGGGAGTGGGGACAGATACGCAGTATTTT

J: TRBJ1-2
size: -
V: TRBV3-1/TRBV3-2
D: TRBD1
CDR3: CASSHAARQGNYGYTF
DNA: TGTGCCAGCAGCCACGCCGCCCGACAGGGGAACTATGGCTACACCTTC

J: TRBJ1-6
size: -
V: TRBV5-1
D: TRBD1
CDR3: CASSLGRDRNSPLHF
DNA: TGCGCCAGCAGCTTGGGCCGGGACAGGAATTCACCCCTCCACTTT

J: TRBJ2-1
size: -
V: TRBV6-6
D: -
CDR3: CASSQYYSDFTWNEQFF
DNA: TGTGCCAGCAGTCAATATTATAGCGACTTCACGTGGAATGAGCAGTTCTTC

J: TRBJ1-1
size: once
V: TRBV12-5
D: -
CDR3: CASGLGPLGGHTEAFF
DNA: TGTGCTAGTGGTTTGGGGCCCCTGGGGGGGCACACTGAAGCTTTCTTT

J: TRBJ1-1
size: -
V: TRBV19
D: -
CDR3: CASSMPGRTEAFF
DNA: TGTGCCAGTAGTATGCCAGGGAGGACTGAAGCTTTCTTT

J: TRBJ2-1
size: -
V: TRBV6-5
D: -
CDR3: CASRPGDNEQFF
DNA: TGTGCCAGCAGACCGGGTGACAATGAGCAGTTCTTC

J: TRBJ2-5
size: -
V: TRBV20-1
D: TRBD2
CDR3: CSASGSGQETQYF
DNA: TGCAGTGCTAGTGGTAGCGGGCAAGAGACCCAGTACTTC

J: TRBJ2-6
size: few
V: TRBV3-1/TRBV3-2
D: TRBD1
CDR3: CASSLWDRRSSGANVLTF
DNA: TGTGCCAGCAGCCTATGGGACAGGCGAAGCTCTGGGGCCAACGTCCTGACTTTC

J: TRBJ1-2
size: -
V: TRBV6-2/TRBV6-3
D: TRBD1
CDR3: CASSRTGNAGYTF
DNA: TGTGCCAGCAGTCGGACAGGGAATGCTGGCTACACCTTC

J: TRBJ1-4
size: -
V: TRBV12-5
D: -
CDR3: CASGLEPSEKLFF
DNA: TGTGCTAGTGGTTTGGAGCCTAGTGAAAAACTGTTTTTT

J: TRBJ1-1
size: -
V: TRBV5-6
D: -
CDR3: CASSPLRKNTEAFF
DNA: TGTGCCAGCAGTCCCCTCAGGAAGAACACTGAAGCTTTCTTT

J: TRBJ1-1
size: -
V: TRBV7-3
D: -
CDR3: CASSLFSVTEAFF
DNA: TGTGCCAGCAGCTTATTTTCGGTCACTGAAGCTTTCTTT

J: TRBJ2-3
size: -
V: TRBV6-6
D: TRBD2
CDR3: CASKIGRTADTQYF
DNA: TGTGCCAGCAAGATCGGGAGGACCGCAGATACGCAGTATTTT

J: TRBJ1-3
size: -
V: TRBV27
D: TRBD1
CDR3: CASSRTGGNTIYF
DNA: TGTGCCAGCAGCAGGACAGGAGGCAACACCATATATTTT

J: TRBJ2-1
size: -
V: TRBV5-1
D: TRBD2
CDR3: CASSLVAGGYNEQFF
DNA: TGCGCCAGCAGCTTGGTAGCGGGAGGGTACAATGAGCAGTTCTTC

J: TRBJ2-5
size: few
V: TRBV3-1/TRBV3-2
D: -
CDR3: CASSQGGKETQYF
DNA: TGTGCCAGCAGCCAAGGCGGGAAAGAGACCCAGTACTTC

J: TRBJ1-3
size: -
V: TRBV18
D: -
CDR3: CASSPLKDSVSGNTIYF
DNA: TGTGCCAGCTCACCACTCAAGGACAGCGTCTCTGGAAACACCATATATTTT

J: TRBJ1-3
size: -
V: TRBV5-1
D: -
CDR3: CASSLAPGEKNTIYF
DNA: TGCGCCAGCAGCCTAGCCCCGGGAGAGAAAAACACCATATATTTT

J: TRBJ1-5
size: -
V: TRBV7-2
D: -
CDR3: CASSQTGFGNQPQHF
DNA: TGTGCCAGCAGCCAAACAGGGTTCGGGAATCAGCCCCAGCATTTT

J: TRBJ2-2
size: -
V: TRBV5-1
D: -
CDR3: CASSPHKFDTGELFF
DNA: TGCGCCAGCAGCCCCCACAAGTTTGACACCGGGGAGCTGTTTTTT

J: TRBJ2-1
size: -
V: TRBV27
D: -
CDR3: CASSSERHYNEQFF
DNA: TGTGCCAGCAGTAGCGAGCGGCACTACAATGAGCAGTTCTTC

J: TRBJ2-3
size: -
V: TRBV19
D: -
CDR3: CATHPSGQDTQYF
DNA: TGTGCCACCCACCCGTCAGGGCAGGATACGCAGTATTTT

J: TRBJ2-5
size: once
V: TRBV6-5
D: -
CDR3: CASRLPGTSVGTQYF
DNA: TGTGCCAGCAGACTTCCGGGAACCTCCGTCGGGACCCAGTACTTC

J: TRBJ1-4
size: -
V: TRBV6-6
D: -
CDR3: CASSPRQARLGELFF
DNA: TGTGCCAGCAGTCCGAGACAGGCCCGACTTGGAGAACTGTTTTTT

J: TRBJ2-2
size: -
V: TRBV2
D: TRBD1
CDR3: CASRGTVNTGELFF
DNA: TGTGCCAGCAGAGGGACAGTGAACACCGGGGAGCTGTTTTTT

J: TRBJ2-5
size: -
V: TRBV2
D: TRBD1
CDR3: CARNRDRVQETQYF
DNA: TGTGCCAGGAACCGGGACAGGGTCCAAGAGACCCAGTACTTC

J: TRBJ2-2
size: -
V: TRBV9
D: TRBD2
CDR3: CASSGTSGQSTGELFF
DNA: TGTGCCAGCAGCGGGACTAGCGGGCAATCCACCGGGGAGCTGTTTTTT

J: TRBJ2-1
size: -
V: TRBV9
D: -
CDR3: CASSVESGSYNEQFF
DNA: TGTGCCAGCAGCGTAGAAAGCGGCAGCTACAATGAGCAGTTCTTC

J: TRBJ1-2
size: -
V: TRBV6-5
D: TRBD1
CDR3: CASSSQAAGGGYGYTF
DNA: TGTGCCAGCAGTTCACAAGCCGCAGGGGGCGGCTATGGCTACACCTTC

J: TRBJ2-3
size: -
V: TRBV20-1
D: -
CDR3: CSASSALSLTDTQYF
DNA: TGCAGTGCTAGTAGTGCCCTTAGCCTCACAGATACGCAGTATTTT

J: TRBJ2-2
size: -
V: TRBV7-9
D: TRBD2
CDR3: CASSFIETRLAGVVGELFF
DNA: TGTGCCAGCAGCTTTATAGAAACGAGACTAGCGGGAGTTGTCGGGGAGCTGTTTTTT

J: TRBJ1-4
size: -
V: TRBV18
D: TRBD1
CDR3: CASSRGQGVEKLFF
DNA: TGTGCCAGCTCACGCGGACAGGGCGTCGAAAAACTGTTTTTT

J: TRBJ2-6
size: -
V: TRBV7-9
D: -
CDR3: CASSRQGTGANVLTF
DNA: TGTGCCAGCAGTCGTCAGGGTACTGGGGCCAACGTCCTGACTTTC

J: TRBJ2-7
size: -
V: TRBV5-3
D: TRBD2
CDR3: CARSGTGAGDHEQYF
DNA: TGTGCCAGAAGCGGAACGGGAGCGGGAGATCACGAGCAGTACTTC

J: TRBJ2-2
size: -
V: TRBV7-8
D: -
CDR3: CASSLRGGLLTGELFF
DNA: TGTGCCAGCAGCTTAAGAGGAGGGCTGCTCACCGGGGAGCTGTTTTTT

J: TRBJ1-1
size: -
V: TRBV2
D: -
CDR3: CASSVRNTEAFF
DNA: TGTGCCAGCAGCGTCAGGAACACTGAAGCTTTCTTT

J: TRBJ1-5
size: -
V: TRBV6-5
D: TRBD1
CDR3: CASNPTGSGNQPQHF
DNA: TGTGCCAGCAACCCGACAGGGTCGGGGAATCAGCCCCAGCATTTT

J: TRBJ1-4
size: -
V: TRBV19
D: -
CDR3: CASNPGVTNEKLFF
DNA: TGTGCCAGTAATCCGGGAGTCACTAATGAAAAACTGTTTTTT

J: TRBJ2-7
size: -
V: TRBV5-1
D: -
CDR3: CASREDSRPHDEQYF
DNA: TGCGCCAGCAGGGAGGACTCCCGGCCCCACGACGAGCAGTACTTC

J: TRBJ1-4
size: -
V: TRBV25-1
D: TRBD1
CDR3: CASSDPGGTNEKLFF
DNA: TGTGCCAGCAGTGACCCAGGGGGAACTAATGAAAAACTGTTTTTT

J: TRBJ1-1
size: few
V: TRBV2
D: -
CDR3: CASSEEGRTEAFF
DNA: TGTGCCAGCAGTGAGGAAGGGAGGACTGAAGCTTTCTTT

J: TRBJ2-5
size: -
V: TRBV5-6
D: -
CDR3: CASSYRTRETQYF
DNA: TGTGCCAGCAGCTACCGGACTCGAGAGACCCAGTACTTC

J: TRBJ2-7
size: -
V: TRBV5-1
D: -
CDR3: CASSPGVPSYEQYF
DNA: TGCGCCAGCAGCCCAGGGGTTCCTTCCTACGAGCAGTACTTC